One sample yielded the 5 T cell receptor beta chains listed below, sequenced in a study of OX40 agonist ivuxolimab in advanced cancers. Profiled with immunoSEQ multiplex PCR; TCRdb holds only in-frame clones, not every one. The sample yields some 120,000 clones, 85% to 95% seen once. This specimen was CD4+ or CD8+ T cells sorted from blood, taken in a trial of the OX40 agonist ivuxolimab. The receptors originated from an adult with an advanced solid tumor such as melanoma, head and neck, liver or kidney cancer.

This chain links TRBV5-4 with TRBJ2-3; TRBD2 is a possible D gene (6 bases). The CDR3 loop spans 14 amino acids. Per germline, CDR1 SGHNT and CDR2 YYREEE (reference sequence). The germline V and J ends were trimmed by 1 base and 14 bases, with 20 bases remaining between them. CDR3 residues: CASSLYQLGSRLYF. The CDR3 DNA follows: TGTGCCAGCAGCTTGTATCAACTCGGGAGTCGACTGTATTTT.

This clone was counted a few times. V usage is TRBV6-6 and J usage is TRBJ2-5; the match to TRBD2 covers 11 bases. V shed 6 bases and J 1 base; nucleotides not matched to a gene: 7. Germline V gene sequence: CDR1 MNHNY, CDR2 SVGAGI (reference sequence). The CDR3 has 16 residues. CDR3 residues: CASRPIAGGPQETQYF. The CDR3 coding sequence is TGTGCCAGCAGGCCTATAGCGGGAGGGCCCCAAGAGACCCAGTACTTC.

The gene calls are TRBV5-1 and TRBJ2-1; 7 bases map to TRBD2. Trimming took 4 bases from V and 1 from J; bases not matched to a gene: 8. Germline assignment: CDR1 SGHRS and CDR2 YFSETQ. This CDR3 has 16 residues. Here the CDR3 reads CASSAGDYSSYNEQFF. The CDR3 DNA reads TGCGCCAGCAGCGCCGGGGACTATAGTTCCTACAATGAGCAGTTCTTC.

The chain links TRBV27 to TRBJ2-5; D remains unclear. This CDR3 region has 14 residues. The ends were cut back, 5 bases at V and 2 bases at J, with 12 bases in the middle. Germline V lookup: CDR1 MNHEY, CDR2 SMNVEV (reference sequence). The CDR3 sequence: CASSPLQTQETQYF. The CDR3 bases are TGTGCCAGCAGTCCTCTCCAGACTCAAGAGACCCAGTACTTC.

The CDR3 nucleotides are TGTGCCAGCAGCCCTACAGGGGGCAATAGGCAGTATTTT. Translating it yields CASSPTGGNRQYF. The J gene is TRBJ2-3, the V gene TRBV7-8, with TRBD1 identical over 9 bases. The CDR3 has 13 residues. Germline V gene lookup returns CDR1 SGHVS and CDR2 FQNEAQ. V lost 5 bases, J lost 11 bases, and 8 bases stayed unmatched.